This is a list of T cell receptor beta chains from one sample in a study of CD8 T cells in ankylosing spondylitis. TCRdb re-called the 5' RACE reads through MiXCR, storing one row per CDR3 protein. The sample consists of about 250,000 distinct CDR3 sequences, approximately 30% of them appearing once. Source material: blood, either unsorted or a sorted T cell fraction (not recorded which). The origin of the receptors is a male donor with ankylosing spondylitis or in good health (not recorded which). The CDR3 runs from the conserved cysteine through the conserved F or W. Each record gives: V gene, J gene, D gene, clone size, CDR3 DNA, CDR3 protein. The D gene is left open where the match is weak. The size of a clone is reported for some rows only, either as once, few or many, or as a class for expanded clones.

v_gene: TRBV12-3/TRBV12-4
j_gene: TRBJ2-5
d_gene: -
abundance: few
CDR3nt: TGTGCCAGCACCGAGGGCGAGACCCAGTACTTC
CDR3aa: CASTEGETQYF

v_gene: TRBV29-1
j_gene: TRBJ2-7
d_gene: TRBD1
abundance: -
CDR3nt: TGCAGCGTTGAAGTCCGGACAGGGGTGGACGAGCAGTACTTC
CDR3aa: CSVEVRTGVDEQYF

v_gene: TRBV5-1
j_gene: TRBJ2-1
d_gene: TRBD1
abundance: -
CDR3nt: TGCGCCAGCAGCCCCCGACAGGGCCCCTACAATGAGCAGTTCTTC
CDR3aa: CASSPRQGPYNEQFF

v_gene: TRBV20-1
j_gene: TRBJ2-5
d_gene: TRBD2
abundance: few
CDR3nt: TGCAGTGCTAGAGGTGGACTAGCGGGGGGGGTGGAGACCCAGTACTTC
CDR3aa: CSARGGLAGGVETQYF

v_gene: TRBV6-5
j_gene: TRBJ2-1
d_gene: -
abundance: -
CDR3nt: TGTGCCAGCAGTTCGACCGGGACTGAAATCCCCTATGAGCAGTTCTTC
CDR3aa: CASSSTGTEIPYEQFF

v_gene: TRBV4-1
j_gene: TRBJ2-7
d_gene: TRBD1
abundance: -
CDR3nt: TGCGCCAGCAGCCAAGAGATCGGGACAGACCGCGGGCAGTACTTC
CDR3aa: CASSQEIGTDRGQYF

v_gene: TRBV6-1
j_gene: TRBJ1-1
d_gene: -
abundance: few
CDR3nt: TGTGCCAGCAGCCCCTCCCCGGGGATGAACACTGAAGCTTTCTTT
CDR3aa: CASSPSPGMNTEAFF

v_gene: TRBV7-9
j_gene: TRBJ1-5
d_gene: -
abundance: -
CDR3nt: TGTGCCAGCAGCTGGGACGGTAGCAATCAGCCCCAGCATTTT
CDR3aa: CASSWDGSNQPQHF

v_gene: TRBV20-1
j_gene: TRBJ2-7
d_gene: TRBD2
abundance: -
CDR3nt: TGCAGTGCTAGCTGGATACTAGCGAGGAACTCCTACGAGCAGTACTTC
CDR3aa: CSASWILARNSYEQYF

v_gene: TRBV6-5
j_gene: TRBJ1-5
d_gene: -
abundance: -
CDR3nt: TGTGCCAGCAGTTACCGGCAGTATAGCAATCAGCCCCAGCATTTT
CDR3aa: CASSYRQYSNQPQHF

v_gene: TRBV12-3/TRBV12-4
j_gene: TRBJ2-2
d_gene: TRBD1
abundance: -
CDR3nt: TGTGCCAGCAGTTCGGGACAGGGGATTGGGGAGCTGTTTTTT
CDR3aa: CASSSGQGIGELFF

v_gene: TRBV7-9
j_gene: TRBJ2-5
d_gene: -
abundance: once
CDR3nt: TGTGCCAGCAGCTTAGCGCGGGGACAACAAGAGACCCAGTACTTC
CDR3aa: CASSLARGQQETQYF

v_gene: TRBV18
j_gene: TRBJ2-7
d_gene: -
abundance: -
CDR3nt: TGTGCCAGCTCACCGCCCGTGGGGAACGAGCAGTACTTC
CDR3aa: CASSPPVGNEQYF

v_gene: TRBV7-2
j_gene: TRBJ1-6
d_gene: -
abundance: -
CDR3nt: TGTGCCAGCAGCTGGGAGGGTACACCCCTCCACTTT
CDR3aa: CASSWEGTPLHF

v_gene: TRBV6-5
j_gene: TRBJ2-7
d_gene: TRBD2
abundance: few
CDR3nt: TGTGCCAGCAGTTATACTAGCGGGGACCGCTCCTACGAGCAGTACTTC
CDR3aa: CASSYTSGDRSYEQYF

v_gene: TRBV29-1
j_gene: TRBJ2-7
d_gene: -
abundance: few
CDR3nt: TGCAGCGCCTCCGGGACGGACACCTACGAGCAGTACTTC
CDR3aa: CSASGTDTYEQYF

v_gene: TRBV20-1
j_gene: TRBJ1-1
d_gene: -
abundance: -
CDR3nt: TGCAGTGCTAGAGGAGGCGGGGGCGCGGGGAACACTGAAGCTTTCTTT
CDR3aa: CSARGGGGAGNTEAFF

v_gene: TRBV6-1
j_gene: TRBJ1-6
d_gene: TRBD1
abundance: few
CDR3nt: TGTGCCAGCAGTGAAGCGCTTCGGGACAGCAACCACTTT
CDR3aa: CASSEALRDSNHF

v_gene: TRBV6-5
j_gene: TRBJ2-1
d_gene: -
abundance: once
CDR3nt: TGTGCCAGCAGTTACTCGCGTCGGGGGGCAAATGAGCAGTTCTTC
CDR3aa: CASSYSRRGANEQFF

v_gene: TRBV4-2
j_gene: TRBJ2-6
d_gene: -
abundance: -
CDR3nt: TGTGCCAGCAGCCAAGATGGGTCTGGGGCCAACGTCCTGACTTTC
CDR3aa: CASSQDGSGANVLTF

v_gene: TRBV18
j_gene: TRBJ2-3
d_gene: -
abundance: -
CDR3nt: TGTGCCAGCTCACCAACAGGGATTACCACAGATACGCAGTATTTT
CDR3aa: CASSPTGITTDTQYF

v_gene: TRBV9
j_gene: TRBJ2-3
d_gene: -
abundance: few
CDR3nt: TGTGCCAGCAGCAAATACAGGGTTGGAGATACGCAGTATTTT
CDR3aa: CASSKYRVGDTQYF

v_gene: TRBV29-1
j_gene: TRBJ2-5
d_gene: -
abundance: -
CDR3nt: TGCAGCGTTGTTGGGGGCCAAGAGACCCAGTACTTC
CDR3aa: CSVVGGQETQYF

v_gene: TRBV7-9
j_gene: TRBJ2-7
d_gene: -
abundance: -
CDR3nt: TGTGCCAGCAGCTTAGTGTCGACAAACGAGCAGTACTTC
CDR3aa: CASSLVSTNEQYF

v_gene: TRBV15
j_gene: TRBJ2-1
d_gene: -
abundance: -
CDR3nt: TGTGCCACCAGCACGGGTCTGAGGGAAGGCGAGCAGTTCTTC
CDR3aa: CATSTGLREGEQFF

v_gene: TRBV27
j_gene: TRBJ1-1
d_gene: -
abundance: -
CDR3nt: TGTGCCAGCAGGACAGGAGTTATGAACACTGAAGCTTTCTTT
CDR3aa: CASRTGVMNTEAFF

v_gene: TRBV12-3/TRBV12-4
j_gene: TRBJ1-3
d_gene: -
abundance: -
CDR3nt: TGTGCCAGCACCCCCGCATGGGGGAGGGCTGGAAACACCATATATTTT
CDR3aa: CASTPAWGRAGNTIYF

v_gene: TRBV25-1
j_gene: TRBJ2-2
d_gene: -
abundance: -
CDR3nt: TGTGCCAGCAGTGAATCCCCCGGGGAGCTGTTTTTT
CDR3aa: CASSESPGELFF

v_gene: TRBV5-1
j_gene: TRBJ2-1
d_gene: -
abundance: -
CDR3nt: TGCGCCAGCAGCTTGGGACAGTTTTCCTACAATGAGCAGTTCTTC
CDR3aa: CASSLGQFSYNEQFF

v_gene: TRBV7-2
j_gene: TRBJ1-6
d_gene: -
abundance: -
CDR3nt: TGTGCCAGCCATACAGTGAACCCCTATAATTCACCCCTCCACTTT
CDR3aa: CASHTVNPYNSPLHF

v_gene: TRBV5-1
j_gene: TRBJ2-7
d_gene: -
abundance: -
CDR3nt: TGCGCCAGCAGCTTGGAGGCGGAACCTACCTACGAGCAGTACTTC
CDR3aa: CASSLEAEPTYEQYF

v_gene: TRBV11-2
j_gene: TRBJ2-3
d_gene: -
abundance: -
CDR3nt: TGTGCCAGCAGCTTAGGATACAGGGACCCAGATACGCAGTATTTT
CDR3aa: CASSLGYRDPDTQYF

v_gene: TRBV6-4
j_gene: TRBJ2-3
d_gene: -
abundance: few
CDR3nt: TGTGCCACCCCCCCGACAGATACGCAGTATTTT
CDR3aa: CATPPTDTQYF

v_gene: TRBV3-1
j_gene: TRBJ2-7
d_gene: -
abundance: -
CDR3nt: TGTGCCAGCAGCCCACCGGGACGAAATACCTACGAGCAGTACTTC
CDR3aa: CASSPPGRNTYEQYF

v_gene: TRBV5-1
j_gene: TRBJ2-3
d_gene: -
abundance: -
CDR3nt: TGCGCCAGCAGCCAGGCAGGGGGGACGCAGTATTTT
CDR3aa: CASSQAGGTQYF

v_gene: TRBV6-2/TRBV6-3
j_gene: TRBJ2-1
d_gene: -
abundance: -
CDR3nt: TGTGCCAGCAGCCCCGACAGGACCTACAATGAGCAGTTCTTC
CDR3aa: CASSPDRTYNEQFF

v_gene: TRBV18
j_gene: TRBJ2-3
d_gene: -
abundance: -
CDR3nt: TGTGCCAGCTCACCACAGCAGGGCACAGATACGCAGTATTTT
CDR3aa: CASSPQQGTDTQYF

v_gene: TRBV6-5
j_gene: TRBJ2-2
d_gene: -
abundance: few
CDR3nt: TGTGCCAGCAGACCCGAGTCCCGGGGCACCGGGGAGCTGTTTTTT
CDR3aa: CASRPESRGTGELFF

v_gene: TRBV12-5
j_gene: TRBJ2-2
d_gene: -
abundance: few
CDR3nt: TGTGCTAGTGGTTTGGTACTTGGGGACTCCGGGGAGCTGTTTTTT
CDR3aa: CASGLVLGDSGELFF

v_gene: TRBV2
j_gene: TRBJ2-5
d_gene: TRBD1
abundance: -
CDR3nt: TGTGCCAGCAGACAGGGGCTGGAGACCCAGTACTTC
CDR3aa: CASRQGLETQYF

v_gene: TRBV5-4
j_gene: TRBJ2-1
d_gene: -
abundance: few
CDR3nt: TGTGCCAGCAACGAGGGGAGCAATGAGCAGTTCTTC
CDR3aa: CASNEGSNEQFF

v_gene: TRBV9
j_gene: TRBJ2-1
d_gene: TRBD1
abundance: -
CDR3nt: TGTGCCAGCAGCGAGGGGACAGGGGGATACAATGAGCAGTTCTTC
CDR3aa: CASSEGTGGYNEQFF

v_gene: TRBV29-1
j_gene: TRBJ2-1
d_gene: -
abundance: -
CDR3nt: TGCAGCGTTTTAGGGGGACTACCGCCCTACAATGAGCAGTTCTTC
CDR3aa: CSVLGGLPPYNEQFF

v_gene: TRBV29-1
j_gene: TRBJ1-1
d_gene: -
abundance: few
CDR3nt: TGCAGCGTTTACGAGTACATGAACACTGAAGCTTTCTTT
CDR3aa: CSVYEYMNTEAFF

v_gene: TRBV5-5
j_gene: TRBJ1-2
d_gene: TRBD1
abundance: few
CDR3nt: TGTGCCAGCAGCTCGCAGGCGACAGGGCTAAACTATGGCTACACCTTC
CDR3aa: CASSSQATGLNYGYTF

v_gene: TRBV12-3/TRBV12-4
j_gene: TRBJ2-2
d_gene: TRBD2
abundance: -
CDR3nt: TGTGCCAGCAGCTGGGGACTAGCCGAGGCCGGGGAGCTGTTTTTT
CDR3aa: CASSWGLAEAGELFF

v_gene: TRBV20-1
j_gene: TRBJ2-1
d_gene: -
abundance: few
CDR3nt: TGCAGTGCTAGAGATGGGGGCGGGCTGAACAATGAGCAGTTCTTC
CDR3aa: CSARDGGGLNNEQFF

v_gene: TRBV5-6
j_gene: TRBJ2-7
d_gene: TRBD1
abundance: -
CDR3nt: TGTGCCAGCAGCCCCCCGGGACAGGGCCGCGGCGAGCAGTACTTC
CDR3aa: CASSPPGQGRGEQYF

v_gene: TRBV9
j_gene: TRBJ2-1
d_gene: TRBD1
abundance: -
CDR3nt: TGTGCCAGCAGCGCCAGAGGACAGGGGGGTGCCGTGTACAATGAGCAGTTCTTC
CDR3aa: CASSARGQGGAVYNEQFF

v_gene: TRBV7-2
j_gene: TRBJ2-7
d_gene: -
abundance: -
CDR3nt: TGTGCCAGCAGCTTAGGGAACAGGGTGGCCGAGCAGTACTTC
CDR3aa: CASSLGNRVAEQYF

v_gene: TRBV20-1
j_gene: TRBJ2-7
d_gene: TRBD2
abundance: -
CDR3nt: TGCAGTGCTCGGAGCTTAGCGGGGGAGCATTGGGAGCAGTACTTC
CDR3aa: CSARSLAGEHWEQYF

v_gene: TRBV5-1
j_gene: TRBJ1-1
d_gene: -
abundance: few
CDR3nt: TGCGCCAGCAGCTTGGGTTTCGGGCGAACTGAAGCTTTCTTT
CDR3aa: CASSLGFGRTEAFF

v_gene: TRBV11-2
j_gene: TRBJ2-1
d_gene: TRBD2
abundance: -
CDR3nt: TGTGCCAGCAGCCGGCGGGGGGATTACAATGAGCAGTTCTTC
CDR3aa: CASSRRGDYNEQFF

v_gene: TRBV6-1
j_gene: TRBJ1-1
d_gene: TRBD1
abundance: few
CDR3nt: TGTGCCAGCGGGGGGACAGGGAGGACTGAAGCTTTCTTT
CDR3aa: CASGGTGRTEAFF

v_gene: TRBV7-8
j_gene: TRBJ2-7
d_gene: TRBD2
abundance: -
CDR3nt: TGTGCCAGCAGCTTCCAGCGGGGGGGCTACGACCAGTACTTC
CDR3aa: CASSFQRGGYDQYF

v_gene: TRBV2
j_gene: TRBJ2-5
d_gene: -
abundance: -
CDR3nt: TGTGCCAGCTCCCTGGTCGTCCAAGAGACCCAGTACTTC
CDR3aa: CASSLVVQETQYF

v_gene: TRBV10-3
j_gene: TRBJ2-3
d_gene: TRBD1
abundance: few
CDR3nt: TGTGCCATCAGTGAGCAGGGACAGAGCCACGGAGATACGCAGTATTTT
CDR3aa: CAISEQGQSHGDTQYF

v_gene: TRBV7-2
j_gene: TRBJ2-5
d_gene: -
abundance: -
CDR3nt: TGTGCCAGCACCAAAGAGGTCAGGGAGGAGACCCAGTACTTC
CDR3aa: CASTKEVREETQYF

v_gene: TRBV9
j_gene: TRBJ1-4
d_gene: TRBD1
abundance: few
CDR3nt: TGTGCCAGCAGCGTTGGGACAGCTAATGAAAAACTGTTTTTT
CDR3aa: CASSVGTANEKLFF